The 6 T cell receptor beta chains below were found in one sample sequenced in a study of cytomegalovirus exposure and HLA in healthy donors. 60 Vbeta and 13 Jbeta primers were used in PCR. Sequencing used immunoSEQ multiplex PCR; TCRdb keeps in-frame clones, though not all of them. The sample has 210,000 or so clones, 77% seen once. The source material was PBMCs. Receptors originate from a woman aged 55-69 years in good health and CMV-seropositive.

This chain links TRBV7-2 with TRBJ1-1; D is unclear. The germline gives CDR1 SGHTA, CDR2 FQGNSA. The CDR3 is 14 residues long. The V gene lost 1 base and the J gene lost 0 bases, with 6 bases spanning the gap. CDR3 loop: CASSLGGVNTEAFF. The CDR3 DNA is TGTGCCAGCAGCTTAGGGGGAGTGAACACTGAAGCTTTCTTT.

The chain combines TRBV15 with TRBJ1-4; D gene ambiguous. The V gene's germline CDR1 is LNHNV and CDR2 YYDKDF (reference sequence). The CDR3 has 14 amino acids. V lost 0 bases, J lost 11 bases, and 13 bases lay in between. As DNA, the CDR3 is TGTGCCACCAGCAGAGAGCCTAGGAAGGAGAAACTGTTTTTT. As protein: CATSREPRKEKLFF.

The chain carries TRBV19 and TRBJ2-3; unclear D gene. CDR1 is LNHDA and CDR2 is SQIVND in the germline V gene (reference sequence). This CDR3 contains 14 residues. V was cut by 3 bases and J by 0 bases, with 7 bases left in between. CDR3 in DNA: TGTGCCAGTAGTATTGTCGGGAGCACAGATACGCAGTATTTT. Protein: CASSIVGSTDTQYF. Supplemented by reference TRBV19 and TRBJ2-3, the full variable domain reads DGGITQSPKYLFRKEGQNVTLSCEQNLNHDAMYWYRQDPGQGLRLIYYSQIVNDFQKGDIAEGYSVSREKKESFPLTVTSAQKNPTAFYLCASSIVGSTDTQYFGPGTRLTVL.

The V and J genes are TRBV4-2 and TRBJ2-1; D uncertain. Trimming took off 0 bases at V and 4 bases at J, with 10 bases between the two ends. CDR1 LGHNA and CDR2 YNFKEQ come from the germline V gene. CDR3 length: 15 residues. The CDR3 DNA follows: TGTGCCAGCAGCCAAGAGAGACATATGTACAATGAGCAGTTCTTC. Translating gives CASSQERHMYNEQFF.

The chain carries TRBV30 and TRBJ2-4; 8 bases match TRBD1. The V and J ends lost 0 bases and 9 bases, in that order; junction bases with no gene match: 7. The CDR3 extends over 14 amino acids. CDR1 and CDR2 from the germline V gene are GTSNPN and SVGIG (reference sequence). CDR3 sequence reads: CAWSVLGQGAIQYF. CDR3 sequence (DNA): TGTGCCTGGAGTGTACTTGGACAGGGCGCCATTCAGTACTTC.

This clone was counted between two and nine times. The chain links TRBV19 to TRBJ1-5; D not certain. Trimming took off 3 bases at V and 0 bases at J, with 9 bases between the two ends. Looked up from germline, CDR1 is LNHDA and CDR2 is SQIVND (reference sequence). The CDR3 has 15 amino acids. This CDR3 is CASSMGAHSNQPQHF. In DNA form, the CDR3 reads TGTGCCAGTAGTATGGGAGCGCATAGCAATCAGCCCCAGCATTTT.